This passage covers 13 T cell receptor beta chains from one sample sequenced in a study of Graves' ophthalmopathy and Graves' hyperthyroidism. From RNA, the CDR3 regions of TCR beta chains were amplified and sequenced. The first round was an RT-PCR with HTBI primers, and the second round was a multiplex PCR. TCRdb recomputed calls from the multiplex PCR reads with MiXCR, one row per CDR3 protein. The table records 350,000 or so distinct CDR3 sequences, under 20% of them present only once. Sequencing input: peripheral blood. Receptors originate from an adult man with Graves' ophthalmopathy.

Many counts were recorded for this clonotype. The chain is built from TRBV12-3 or TRBV12-4 and TRBJ1-5, with TRBD1 matching 10 bases. The junction had 5 bases not matched to a gene; V was cut back by 6 bases and J by 6 bases. The CDR3 runs 14 residues. The CDR3, as DNA: TGTGCCAGCAGCCTCGGGACAGGGGTTCAGCCCCAGCATTTT. Residues: CASSLGTGVQPQHF.

The chain couples TRBV20-1 to TRBJ1-2, with 7 bases matching TRBD1. Unmatched junction bases numbered 10, after V lost 1 base and J lost 8 bases. Germline V gene lookup returns CDR1 DFQATT and CDR2 SNEGSKA (reference sequence). CDR3 length: 14 residues. CDR3 in amino acids: CSARVIRDRRGYTF. The DNA of the CDR3 is TGCAGTGCTAGAGTCATCCGGGACAGACGCGGCTACACCTTC.

In this sample, this clonotype turned up many times. The rearrangement joins TRBV30 to TRBJ2-5; the D is unclear. Looked up from germline, CDR1 is GTSNPN and CDR2 is SVGIG (reference sequence). V shed 1 base and J shed 1 base, with 7 bases lying between them. This CDR3 has 13 amino acids. CDR3 sequence: CAWSEGFQETQYF. In DNA, the CDR3 is TGTGCCTGGAGTGAGGGTTTCCAAGAGACCCAGTACTTC.

Ten or more counts support this clonotype. The CDR3 sequence is CASSPVRVAGGYTF. CDR3 DNA sequence: TGTGCCAGCAGTCCCGTTAGGGTTGCGGGTGGCTACACCTTC. The gene calls are TRBV28 and TRBJ1-2; D unclear. The CDR3 runs 14 residues. Trimming took 5 bases from V and 7 from J, leaving 17 bases between them. Germline-derived CDR1 and CDR2 are MDHEN and SYDVKM.

This clonotype was seen many times. The chain is built from TRBV4-3 and TRBJ2-7; the D is unclear. Germline CDR1 reads LGHNA; CDR2 reads YSLEER. This CDR3 has 14 residues. Deletions cut 3 bases from V and 4 bases from J, with 13 bases between. CDR3 DNA: TGCGCCAGCAGCCATGGAGCAGGCGGTTACGAGCAGTACTTC. Its protein is CASSHGAGGYEQYF.

This rearrangement joins TRBV7-8 to TRBJ1-2, with D unresolved. Germline CDR1 and CDR2: SGHVS and FQNEAQ. Trimming removed 1 base at V and 4 bases at J, with 10 bases between. The CDR3 contains 14 residues. The CDR3, as DNA: TGTGCCAGCAGCTTAGTCGGCCGGTCCTATGGCTACACCTTC. It is translated as CASSLVGRSYGYTF.

This clonotype was observed at least ten times. The DNA for the CDR3 is TGTGCCAGCAGCTTAATCAGGGGCGACGAGCAGTACTTC. This encodes CASSLIRGDEQYF. The J gene is TRBJ2-7, the V gene TRBV7-6; possibly TRBD1 for D (6 bases). The CDR3 loop spans 13 amino acids. Trimming left V 2 bases short and J 5 bases short, with 10 bases between. Germline V gene sequence: CDR1 SGHVS, CDR2 FNYEAQ. Supplemented by reference TRBV7-6 and TRBJ2-7, the full variable domain reads GAGVSQSPRYKVTKRGQDVALRCDPISGHVSLYWYRQALGQGPEFLTYFNYEAQQDKSGLPNDRFSAERPEGSISTLTIQRTEQRDSAMYRCASSLIRGDEQYFGPGTRLTVT.

This clonotype turned up a few times. V is TRBV28 and J is TRBJ1-6, with D perhaps matching TRBD1 (6 bases). Per germline, CDR1 MDHEN and CDR2 SYDVKM. The V gene lost 3 bases and the J gene lost 5 bases, with 11 bases spanning the gap. This CDR3 is built from 15 residues. The CDR3 loop is CASSFTGPDNSPLHF. CDR3 sequence (DNA): TGTGCCAGCAGTTTTACAGGGCCTGATAATTCACCCCTCCACTTT.

Ten or more counts support this clonotype. This rearrangement joins TRBV30 to TRBJ1-2; 9 bases map to TRBD1. V gave up 8 bases and J gave up 0 bases; unmatched junction bases: 10. CDR3 length: 15 amino acids. The V gene's germline CDR1 is GTSNPN and CDR2 SVGIG (reference sequence). CDR3 in amino acids: CARLGTGSSNYGYTF. CDR3 nucleotides: TGTGCCCGCCTCGGGACAGGGTCTTCTAACTATGGCTACACCTTC.

This clonotype has at least ten counts. V is TRBV5-4 and J is TRBJ1-2, with D maybe TRBD1 (6 bases). CDR3 length: 14 residues. Germline V CDR1 and CDR2: SGHNT, YYREEE (reference sequence). Trimming took 0 bases from V and 8 from J, leaving 14 bases between them. The CDR3 sequence: CASSLAVGARGYTF. CDR3 nucleotide sequence: TGTGCCAGCAGCTTGGCCGTGGGGGCGCGCGGCTACACCTTC. The full variable domain, completed using reference TRBV5-4 and TRBJ1-2, is ETGVTQSPTHLIKTRGQQVTLRCSSQSGHNTVSWYQQALGQGPQFIFQYYREEENGRGNFPPRFSGLQFPNYSSELNVNALELDDSALYLCASSLAVGARGYTFGSGTRLTVV.

There are many counts of this clonotype. V and J are TRBV5-1 and TRBJ1-1, with TRBD1 matching 7 bases. The germline gives CDR1 SGHRS, CDR2 YFSETQ. The CDR3 is 14 amino acids. The J segment lost 9 bases and the V segment lost 4 bases, leaving 12 bases of the junction unmatched. The CDR3 sequence is CASSGRGVTGQAFF. CDR3 coding DNA: TGCGCCAGCAGCGGCCGGGGGGTGACAGGGCAAGCTTTCTTT. Based on the CDR3 plus reference TRBV5-1 and TRBJ1-1, the full variable domain is KAGVTQTPRYLIKTRGQQVTLSCSPISGHRSVSWYQQTPGQGLQFLFEYFSETQRNKGNFPGRFSGRQFSNSRSEMNVSTLELGDSALYLCASSGRGVTGQAFFGQGTRLTVV.

This clonotype was counted ten times or more. V usage is TRBV30 and J usage is TRBJ2-7; D possibly corresponds to TRBD2 (7 bases). This CDR3 is 11 amino acids long. Germline V gives CDR1 GTSNPN, CDR2 SVGIG (reference sequence). Trimming took off 4 bases at V and 6 bases at J, with 10 bases between the two ends. The CDR3 nucleotides are TGTGCCTGGAAGGGGGGGATCGAGCAGTACTTC. It is translated as CAWKGGIEQYF.

This clonotype was detected many times. V gene TRBV6-1 combines with J gene TRBJ1-1; D remains unclear. Germline V gives CDR1 MNHNS, CDR2 SASEGT. V dropped 0 bases and J dropped 1 base, with 3 bases sitting between them. The CDR3 consists of 13 residues. Here the CDR3 DNA reads TGTGCCAGCAGTGAAGCAGGGAACACTGAAGCTTTCTTT. This gives the protein CASSEAGNTEAFF.